The 22 T cell receptor beta chains in this list originate from one sample, sequenced in a study of shared clonotypes between healthy human individuals. Assay: immunoSEQ multiplex PCR; the TCRdb copy retains only in-frame clones and omits some. The sample includes 2.3 million or so clones, roughly 93% of them seen just once. Material: naive CD4+ T cells from PBMCs. As to subset: CD45RA+ positively selected. All receptors come from a man aged 18 to 35 in good health. Some clones in this sample may be carry-over from other donors' samples.

The rearrangement uses TRBV21-1 and TRBJ2-1. TRBV21-1 is a known pseudogene. The CDR3 consists of 20 residues. The CDR3 sequence: CASSKRGELVHRGTYNEQFF. DNA of the CDR3: TGTGCCAGCAGCAAAAGGGGGGAGTTGGTGCATCGGGGCACCTACAATGAGCAGTTCTTC.

This chain uses TRBV7-9 with TRBJ2-1, with D tentatively TRBD2 (5 bases). V lost 1 base to trimming and J lost 12 bases, with 13 bases between them. Germline values: CDR1 SEHNR, CDR2 FQNEAQ (reference sequence). The CDR3 is 13 amino acids. DNA for the CDR3: TGTGCCAGCAGCTTAGTTCCTGATCGGGGGCAGTTCTTC. Translation gives CASSLVPDRGQFF.

The CDR3 loop reads CASSRTGGNTEAFF. The CDR3 DNA follows: TGTGCCAGCAGTCGAACAGGGGGCAACACTGAAGCTTTCTTT. This chain connects TRBV6-5 to TRBJ1-1, with 9 positions matching TRBD1. From germline, CDR1 is MNHEY and CDR2 SVGAGI. The V and J ends lost 5 bases and 2 bases, in that order; junction bases with no gene match: 3. CDR3 length: 14 amino acids.

The chain uses TRBV28 and TRBJ2-3; D could derive from TRBD1 or TRBD2 (5 bases each). The germline V gene encodes CDR1 MDHEN and CDR2 SYDVKM. CDR3 length equals 15 residues. The ends were cut back, 3 bases at V and 6 bases at J, with 16 bases in the middle. The CDR3 loop reads CASSFLGPTGDTQYF. The CDR3 DNA follows: TGTGCCAGCAGTTTTCTGGGGCCTACGGGGGATACGCAGTATTTT.

The chain is built from TRBV6-1 and TRBJ2-3, with 9 bases that match TRBD1. V shed 7 bases, J shed 2 bases, and the junction held 4 bases outside the gene matches. This CDR3 contains 14 residues. Germline V gene sequence: CDR1 MNHNS, CDR2 SASEGT. The CDR3 nucleotides read TGTGCCAGCACCCGGACAGGGGTCACAGATACGCAGTATTTT. This encodes CASTRTGVTDTQYF.

The chain's CDR3 is CASSPGDFSGNTIYF. CDR3 DNA: TGTGCCAGCAGTCCCGGGGACTTCTCTGGAAACACCATATATTTT. The rearrangement joins TRBV28 to TRBJ1-3; maybe TRBD1 (5 bases). Looked up from germline, CDR1 is MDHEN and CDR2 is SYDVKM. Trimming left V 5 bases short and J 0 bases short, with 11 bases between. There are 15 residues in the CDR3.

This clone was counted once. This chain links TRBV5-1 with TRBJ1-4; TRBD1 agrees at 7 bases. CDR1 is SGHRS, CDR2 YFSETQ, per germline. The CDR3 runs 16 residues. V lost 4 bases, J lost 3 bases, and 9 bases stayed unmatched. The CDR3 coding sequence is TGCGCCAGCAGCCCGGAACCGGGACAGTCTAATGAAAAACTGTTTTTT. Translating gives CASSPEPGQSNEKLFF. Supplemented by reference TRBV5-1 and TRBJ1-4, the full variable domain reads KAGVTQTPRYLIKTRGQQVTLSCSPISGHRSVSWYQQTPGQGLQFLFEYFSETQRNKGNFPGRFSGRQFSNSRSEMNVSTLELGDSALYLCASSPEPGQSNEKLFFGSGTQLSVL.

About this clone itself: Within the sample, other DNA sequences also encode this same CDR3. The rearrangement joins TRBV5-1 to TRBJ2-1, with D possibly TRBD1 on 5 matching bases. There are 14 residues in the CDR3. V was cut by 4 bases and J by 0 bases, with 8 bases left in between. Germline CDR1 and CDR2: SGHRS and YFSETQ. CDR3 nucleotide sequence: TGCGCCAGCAGCCTAGGGGACTCCTACAATGAGCAGTTCTTC. This translates into CASSLGDSYNEQFF.

The chain uses TRBV15 and TRBJ1-5; D unresolved. The V gene's germline CDR1 is LNHNV and CDR2 YYDKDF (reference sequence). The CDR3 is made up of 15 amino acids. V was shortened by 5 bases and J by 2 bases, with 13 bases between the two germline ends. DNA of the CDR3: TGTGCCACCAGCGTCGGGGTTTATGGCAATCAGCCCCAGCATTTT. It translates to CATSVGVYGNQPQHF.

V and J are TRBV5-1 and TRBJ2-2, with D hard to call. There are 13 residues in the CDR3. Trimming pared 4 bases from V and 1 base from J, leaving 5 bases between. Germline CDR1 reads SGHRS; CDR2 reads YFSETQ. The CDR3 DNA reads as TGCGCCAGCAGCCCAAAGAACACCGGGGAGCTGTTTTTT. Translated, it gives CASSPKNTGELFF.

This chain uses TRBV15 with TRBJ1-4; a weak D match, TRBD1 (5 bases). The CDR3 has 18 amino acids. Germline CDR1 reads LNHNV; CDR2 reads YYDKDF (reference sequence). Trimming left V 2 bases short and J 8 bases short, with 24 bases between. The CDR3 coding sequence is TGTGCCACCAGCAGATCGCATGGGAGGGTAGGGGCCAGCGAAAAACTGTTTTTT. Amino acids: CATSRSHGRVGASEKLFF.

The genes are TRBV28 and TRBJ2-5; D is unresolved. The J call may be faulty, since TRBJ2-7 better matches the DNA end. The CDR3 spans 11 residues. The germline V gene has CDR1 MDHEN and CDR2 SYDVKM. The CDR3 DNA sequence: TGTGCCAGCAGTACCCACTACGAGCAGTACTTC. As protein: CASSTHYEQYF.

This chain joins TRBV7-9 and TRBJ1-1; maybe TRBD1 (5 bases). V lost 1 base, J lost 0 bases, and 12 bases lay in between. Germline CDR1 and CDR2: SEHNR and FQNEAQ (reference sequence). This CDR3 has 16 amino acids. The CDR3 coding sequence is TGTGCCAGCAGCTTAGACCGGACACCGGTGAACACTGAAGCTTTCTTT. Amino acid sequence: CASSLDRTPVNTEAFF.

The chain couples TRBV28 to TRBJ1-1; 7 nucleotides line up with TRBD1. This CDR3 comprises 13 residues. After removal of 5 bases from V and 8 bases from J, the junction contained 8 bases not matched to a gene. Germline V gene lookup returns CDR1 MDHEN and CDR2 SYDVKM. CDR3 DNA: TGTGCCAGCAGTGAACACAGGGGCCAGGAAGCTTTCTTT. This encodes CASSEHRGQEAFF.

The sample holds a few counts of this clone. This sample includes further DNA sequences coding for the same CDR3. This rearrangement joins TRBV29-1 to TRBJ2-1; D is perhaps TRBD2 (5 bases). Deletions cut 4 bases from V and 4 bases from J, with 8 bases between. The CDR3 totals 12 residues. Germline V lookup: CDR1 SQVTM, CDR2 ANQGSEA. DNA for the CDR3: TGCAGCGTTGGGCGGGCGTACAATGAGCAGTTCTTC. Translated, it gives CSVGRAYNEQFF.

V usage is TRBV5-1 and J usage is TRBJ2-5; D assignment may be TRBD1 or TRBD2 (6 bases each). Germline V gene data show CDR1 as SGHRS and CDR2 as YFSETQ. The CDR3 contains 15 residues. Trimming took 5 bases from V and 2 from J, leaving 16 bases between them. The CDR3 here is CASSRGPGAQETQYF. CDR3 sequence (DNA): TGCGCCAGCAGTCGGGGGCCCGGGGCACAAGAGACCCAGTACTTC.

The chain carries TRBV5-1 and TRBJ2-5; D not resolved. This CDR3 spans 14 amino acids. Looked up from germline, CDR1 is SGHRS and CDR2 is YFSETQ. V gave up 4 bases and J gave up 5 bases, with 15 bases separating them. This CDR3 is CASSHAAYDETQYF. DNA for the CDR3: TGCGCCAGCAGCCATGCCGCCTACGACGAGACCCAGTACTTC.

This chain links TRBV7-8 with TRBJ1-2; 8 bases fit TRBD1. The CDR3 is 16 amino acids. V was clipped by 2 bases and J by 1 base; unmatched bases: 6. The V gene's germline CDR1 is SGHVS and CDR2 FQNEAQ. CDR3 sequence reads: CASSLQGARVNYGYTF. The DNA for the CDR3 is TGTGCCAGCAGCTTACAGGGGGCGAGGGTTAACTATGGCTACACCTTC.

The chain couples TRBV28 to TRBJ1-2, with D hard to call. This CDR3 region has 13 residues. Germline loops: CDR1 MDHEN, CDR2 SYDVKM. Trimming shortened V by 8 bases and J by 4 bases, and 14 bases separated the two germline ends. CDR3 coding DNA: TGTGCCAGCTTTAGTCTTTCTTCCTATGGCTACACCTTC. Translating gives CASFSLSSYGYTF.

This chain links TRBV27 with TRBJ2-7, with D perhaps matching TRBD1 (6 bases). This CDR3 contains 14 residues. The germline CDR1 and CDR2 sequences are MNHEY and SMNVEV (reference sequence). V was pared by 4 bases and J by 5 bases, with 15 bases between. CDR3 residues: CASSYRDTGHEQYF. DNA of the CDR3: TGTGCCAGCAGTTACCGGGACACAGGCCACGAGCAGTACTTC.

V and J are TRBV11-2 and TRBJ2-5, with D uncertain. The J call is in doubt because the DNA end fits TRBJ2-7 better. Looked up from germline, CDR1 is SGHAT and CDR2 is FQNNGV. The CDR3 covers 14 residues. CDR3 in DNA: TGTGCCAGCAGCTTAGCAGGATCCGTCTACGAGCAGTACTTC. It codes for CASSLAGSVYEQYF.

The chain is built from TRBV5-4 and TRBJ2-1; the D gene is possibly TRBD1 (6 bases). Germline assignment: CDR1 SGHNT and CDR2 YYREEE (reference sequence). The CDR3 is 15 amino acids. V shed 3 bases and J shed 2 bases, with 12 bases lying between them. The chain's CDR3 is CASSSPTGAYNEQFF. The DNA for the CDR3 is TGTGCCAGCAGCTCCCCGACAGGAGCCTACAATGAGCAGTTCTTC.